This record covers a single T cell receptor beta chain. The CDR3 covers 15 residues. The V end was cut by 10 bases, the J end by 2 bases, with 19 bases between. Germline CDR1 and CDR2: ENHRY and SYGVKD. Amplification of TCR beta CDR3 regions was performed using RNA transcripts as template. The HTBI primer set served for first-round RT-PCR of the TCR CDR3. TCRdb redid the calling of the multiplex PCR reads with MiXCR, one entry per CDR3 protein. The sample consists of a few hundred thousand distinct CDR3 sequences, around 16% of them appearing once. These data are taken from a study of T cells in Graves' hyperthyroidism and ophthalmopathy.

The sequenced sample consisted of blood. The V call is TRBV10-3, the J call TRBJ2-3; perhaps TRBD2 as D (5 bases). The sequence came from a woman in her forties with Graves' ophthalmopathy. Here the CDR3 DNA reads TGTGCCACCCGAAACAGAGCGGACCTCACAGATACGCAGTATTTT. This translates into CATRNRADLTDTQYF.